This T cell receptor beta chain was sequenced in a study of blood T cell repertoires in COVID-19. Study details: Specimens from acute and convalescent COVID-19 originated in the United States, Italy and Spain. PBMCs, B-cell-depleted T cells, or T cells were the source of the cDNA or gDNA that made up the material.

This clone was seen only a few times. The same CDR3 can be traced to other DNA sequences in this sample. Study processing details: Estimates of nucleated cell counts were drawn from the amplification of reference gene primers. Only in-frame clones appear in the TCRdb table, and some are missing; sequencing was by immunoSEQ multiplex PCR. V, J and clone size derive from that table, while D and trimming were established from the DNA sequence. The sample comprises roughly 100,000 clones, roughly 84% of which are singletons, and approximately 27% rests with the top ten. What was sequenced was peripheral blood. The source is a man aged 55 to 70 with acute or convalescent COVID-19.

The CDR3 loop reads CASSLALGGNQPQHF. The CDR3 DNA reads TGTGCCAGCAGCTTAGCGCTAGGGGGCAATCAGCCCCAGCATTTT. The chain has TRBV7-9 and TRBJ1-5; tentative D call: TRBD1 (5 bases). From germline, CDR1 is SEHNR and CDR2 FQNEAQ (reference sequence). Trimming cost V 0 bases and J 2 bases, with 8 bases left between them. The CDR3 spans 15 residues.